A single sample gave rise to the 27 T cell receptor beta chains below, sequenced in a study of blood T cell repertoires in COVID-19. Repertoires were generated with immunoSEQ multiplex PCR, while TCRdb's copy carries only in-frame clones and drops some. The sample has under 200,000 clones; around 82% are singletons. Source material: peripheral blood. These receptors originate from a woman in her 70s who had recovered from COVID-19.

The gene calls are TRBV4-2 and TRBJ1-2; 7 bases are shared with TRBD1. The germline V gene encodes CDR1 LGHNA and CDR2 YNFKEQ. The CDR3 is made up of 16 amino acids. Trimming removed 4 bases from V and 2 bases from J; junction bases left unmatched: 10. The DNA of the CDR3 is TGTGCCAGCAGCCCCTCCGTGGACAGGCCAAACTATGGCTACACCTTC. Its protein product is CASSPSVDRPNYGYTF.

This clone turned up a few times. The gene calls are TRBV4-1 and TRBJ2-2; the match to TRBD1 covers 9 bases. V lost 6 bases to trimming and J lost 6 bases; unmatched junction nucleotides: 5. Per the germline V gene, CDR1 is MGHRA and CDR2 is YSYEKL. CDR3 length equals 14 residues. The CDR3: CASRGQGGSGELFF. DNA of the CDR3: TGCGCCAGCAGGGGACAGGGAGGTTCCGGGGAGCTGTTTTTT.

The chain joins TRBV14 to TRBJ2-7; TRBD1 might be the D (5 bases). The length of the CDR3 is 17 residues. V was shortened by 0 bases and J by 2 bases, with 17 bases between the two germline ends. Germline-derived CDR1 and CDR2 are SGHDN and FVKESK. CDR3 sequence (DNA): TGTGCCAGCAGCCAAGATTTTGGGTTTGGCAGGGCCTACGAGCAGTACTTC. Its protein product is CASSQDFGFGRAYEQYF.

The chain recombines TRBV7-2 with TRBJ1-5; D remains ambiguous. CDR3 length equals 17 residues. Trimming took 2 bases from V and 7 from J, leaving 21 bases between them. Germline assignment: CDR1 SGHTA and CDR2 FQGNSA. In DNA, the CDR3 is TGTGCCAGCAGCTTACTCGATGGAGGATCGTTTGGCCAGCCCCAGCATTTT. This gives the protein CASSLLDGGSFGQPQHF.

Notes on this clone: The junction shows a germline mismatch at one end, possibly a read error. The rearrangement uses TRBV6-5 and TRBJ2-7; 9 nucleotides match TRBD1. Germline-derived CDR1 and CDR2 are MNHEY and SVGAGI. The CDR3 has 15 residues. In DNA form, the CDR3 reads TGTGCCAGCAACACCGCGGGTGGACAGGGGTCCGAGCAGACATTC. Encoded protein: CASNTAGGQGSEQTF.

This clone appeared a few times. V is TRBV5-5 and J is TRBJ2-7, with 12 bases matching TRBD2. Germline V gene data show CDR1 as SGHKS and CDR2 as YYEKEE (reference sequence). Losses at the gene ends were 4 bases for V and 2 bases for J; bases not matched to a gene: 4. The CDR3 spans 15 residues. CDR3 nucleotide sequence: TGTGCCAGCAGCCCCCTAGCGGGAGGGACCTACGAGCAGTACTTC. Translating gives CASSPLAGGTYEQYF. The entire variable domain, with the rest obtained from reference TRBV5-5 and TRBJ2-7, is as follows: DAGVTQSPTHLIKTRGQQVTLRCSPISGHKSVSWYQQVLGQGPQFIFQYYEKEERGRGNFPDRFSARQFPNYSSELNVNALLLGDSALYLCASSPLAGGTYEQYFGPGTRLTVT.

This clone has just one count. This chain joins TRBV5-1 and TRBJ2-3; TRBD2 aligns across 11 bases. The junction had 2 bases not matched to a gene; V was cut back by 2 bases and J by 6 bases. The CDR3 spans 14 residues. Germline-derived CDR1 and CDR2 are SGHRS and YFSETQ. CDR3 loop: CASSFSGGADTQYF. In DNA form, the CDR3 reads TGCGCCAGCAGCTTTAGCGGGGGGGCTGATACGCAGTATTTT.

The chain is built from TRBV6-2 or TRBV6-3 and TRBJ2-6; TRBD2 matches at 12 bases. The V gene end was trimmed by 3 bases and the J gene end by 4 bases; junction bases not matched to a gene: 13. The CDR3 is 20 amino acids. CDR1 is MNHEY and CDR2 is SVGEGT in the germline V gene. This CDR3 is CASSYFPGLAGPMGANVLTF. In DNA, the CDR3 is TGTGCCAGCAGTTATTTTCCGGGACTAGCGGGTCCCATGGGGGCCAACGTCCTGACTTTC.

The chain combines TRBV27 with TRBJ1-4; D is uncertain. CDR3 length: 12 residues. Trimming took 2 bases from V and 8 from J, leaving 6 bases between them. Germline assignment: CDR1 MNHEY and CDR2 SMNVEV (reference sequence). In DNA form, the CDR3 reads TGTGCCAGCAGTTTAGTCGGGGAAAAACTGTTTTTT. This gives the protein CASSLVGEKLFF.

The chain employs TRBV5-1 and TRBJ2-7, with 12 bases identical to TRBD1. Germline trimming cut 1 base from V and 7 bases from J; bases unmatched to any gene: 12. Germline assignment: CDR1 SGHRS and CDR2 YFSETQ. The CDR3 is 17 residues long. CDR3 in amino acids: CASSLLPEGQGAQEQYF. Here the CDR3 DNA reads TGCGCCAGCAGCTTGCTACCCGAGGGACAGGGGGCACAGGAGCAGTACTTC.

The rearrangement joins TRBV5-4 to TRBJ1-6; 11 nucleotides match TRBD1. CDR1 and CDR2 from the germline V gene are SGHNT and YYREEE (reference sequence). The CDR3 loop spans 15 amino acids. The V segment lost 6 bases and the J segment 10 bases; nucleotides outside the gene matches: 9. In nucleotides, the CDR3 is TGTGCCAGCAAGGACAGGGGGCGCAGGGAATCACCCCTCCACTTT. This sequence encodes CASKDRGRRESPLHF.

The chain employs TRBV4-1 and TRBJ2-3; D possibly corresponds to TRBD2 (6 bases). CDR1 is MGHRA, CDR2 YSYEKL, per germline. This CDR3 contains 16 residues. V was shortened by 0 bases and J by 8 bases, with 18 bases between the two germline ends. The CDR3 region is CASSQDRRGDWGTQYF. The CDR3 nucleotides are TGCGCCAGCAGCCAAGATAGGCGGGGCGATTGGGGTACGCAGTATTTT.

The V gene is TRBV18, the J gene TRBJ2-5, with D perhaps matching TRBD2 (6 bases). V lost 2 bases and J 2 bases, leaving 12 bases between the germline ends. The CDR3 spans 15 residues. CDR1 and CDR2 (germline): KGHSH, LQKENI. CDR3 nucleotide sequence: TGTGCCAGCTCACCAGGCTCGGGGGTTCAAGAGACCCAGTACTTC. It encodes CASSPGSGVQETQYF.

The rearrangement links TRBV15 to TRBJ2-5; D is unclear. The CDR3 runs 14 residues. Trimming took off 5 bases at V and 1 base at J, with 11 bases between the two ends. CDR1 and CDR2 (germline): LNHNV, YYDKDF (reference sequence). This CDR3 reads CATSPSEAQETQYF. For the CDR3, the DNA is TGTGCCACCAGCCCCAGCGAGGCCCAAGAGACCCAGTACTTC.

The CDR3 region has the DNA TGTGCCACCAGCAGCCCCAGGACAGCTAACTCCTACGAGCAGTACTTC. Translated: CATSSPRTANSYEQYF. The V and J genes are TRBV15 and TRBJ2-7, with D tentatively TRBD1 (6 bases). V was cut by 3 bases and J by 0 bases, with 15 bases left in between. Germline-derived CDR1 and CDR2 are LNHNV and YYDKDF (reference sequence). The CDR3 covers 16 residues.

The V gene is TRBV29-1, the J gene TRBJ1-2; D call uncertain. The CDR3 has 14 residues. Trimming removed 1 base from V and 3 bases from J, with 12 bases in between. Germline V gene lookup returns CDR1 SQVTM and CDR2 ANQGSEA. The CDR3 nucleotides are TGCAGCGTTGAAGGCCCCGCGCGGTACTATGGCTACACCTTC. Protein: CSVEGPARYYGYTF.

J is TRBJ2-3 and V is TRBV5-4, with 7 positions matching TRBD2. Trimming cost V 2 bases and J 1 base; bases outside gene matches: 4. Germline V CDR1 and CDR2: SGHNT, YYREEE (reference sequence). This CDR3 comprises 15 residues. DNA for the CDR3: TGTGCCAGCAGCTTCGGCGGGAGAGGCACAGATACGCAGTATTTT. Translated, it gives CASSFGGRGTDTQYF.

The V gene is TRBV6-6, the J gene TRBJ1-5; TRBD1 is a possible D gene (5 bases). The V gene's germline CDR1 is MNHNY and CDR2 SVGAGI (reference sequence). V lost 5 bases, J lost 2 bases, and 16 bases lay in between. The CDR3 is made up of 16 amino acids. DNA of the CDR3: TGTGCCAGCAGTCAATCAACACCGGGGGGCAATCAGCCCCAGCATTTT. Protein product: CASSQSTPGGNQPQHF.

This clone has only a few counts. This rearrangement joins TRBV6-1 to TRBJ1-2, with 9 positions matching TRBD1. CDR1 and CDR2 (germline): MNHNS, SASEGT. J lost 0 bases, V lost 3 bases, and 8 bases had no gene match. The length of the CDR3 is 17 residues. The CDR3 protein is CASSDEQGAASNYGYTF. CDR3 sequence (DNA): TGTGCCAGCAGTGACGAACAGGGGGCCGCCTCTAACTATGGCTACACCTTC.

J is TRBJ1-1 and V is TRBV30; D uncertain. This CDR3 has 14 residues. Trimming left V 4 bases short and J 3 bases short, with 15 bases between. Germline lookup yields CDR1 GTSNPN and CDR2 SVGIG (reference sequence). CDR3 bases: TGTGCCTGGACCGTGGGCCAGAGTTACACTGAAGCTTTCTTT. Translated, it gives CAWTVGQSYTEAFF. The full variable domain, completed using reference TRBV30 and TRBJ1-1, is SQTIHQWPATLVQPVGSPLSLECTVEGTSNPNLYWYRQAAGRGLQLLFYSVGIGQISSEVPQNLSASRPQDRQFILSSKKLLLSDSGFYLCAWTVGQSYTEAFFGQGTRLTVV.

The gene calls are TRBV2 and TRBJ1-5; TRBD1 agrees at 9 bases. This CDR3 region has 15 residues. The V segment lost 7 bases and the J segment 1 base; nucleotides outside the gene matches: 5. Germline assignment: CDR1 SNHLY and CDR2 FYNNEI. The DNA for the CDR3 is TGTGCCAGCAAGGGCGGGACAGGGAGCAATCAGCCCCAGCATTTT. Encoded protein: CASKGGTGSNQPQHF.

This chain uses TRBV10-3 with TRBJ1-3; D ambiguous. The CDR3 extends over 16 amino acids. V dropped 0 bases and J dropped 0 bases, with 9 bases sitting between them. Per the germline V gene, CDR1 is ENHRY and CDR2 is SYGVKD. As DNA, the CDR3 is TGTGCCATCAGTGAGTCGGCAGGAAGCTCTGGAAACACCATATATTTT. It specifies CAISESAGSSGNTIYF.

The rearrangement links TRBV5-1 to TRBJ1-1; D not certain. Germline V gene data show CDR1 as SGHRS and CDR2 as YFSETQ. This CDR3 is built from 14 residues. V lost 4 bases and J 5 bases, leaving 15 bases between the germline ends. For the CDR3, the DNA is TGCGCCAGCAGCCCCGACACGACGGGGACTGAAGCTTTCTTT. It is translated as CASSPDTTGTEAFF.

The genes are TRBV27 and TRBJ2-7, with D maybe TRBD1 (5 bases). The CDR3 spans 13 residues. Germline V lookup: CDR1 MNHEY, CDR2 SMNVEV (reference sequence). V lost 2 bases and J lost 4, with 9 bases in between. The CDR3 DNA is TGTGCCAGCAGTTTAGGGTGGACATACGAGCAGTACTTC. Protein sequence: CASSLGWTYEQYF.

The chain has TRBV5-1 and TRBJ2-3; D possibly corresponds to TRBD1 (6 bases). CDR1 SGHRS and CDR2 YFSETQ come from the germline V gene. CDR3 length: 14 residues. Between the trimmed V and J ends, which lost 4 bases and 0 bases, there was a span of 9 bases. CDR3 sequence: CASSPDRSTDTQYF. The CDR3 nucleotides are TGCGCCAGCAGCCCCGACAGGAGCACAGATACGCAGTATTTT.

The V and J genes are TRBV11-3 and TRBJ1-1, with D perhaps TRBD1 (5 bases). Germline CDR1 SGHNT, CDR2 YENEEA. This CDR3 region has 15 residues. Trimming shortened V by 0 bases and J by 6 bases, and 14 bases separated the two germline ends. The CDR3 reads CASSLDRTEGAEAFF. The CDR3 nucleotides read TGTGCCAGCAGCTTAGATCGTACCGAAGGGGCTGAAGCTTTCTTT.

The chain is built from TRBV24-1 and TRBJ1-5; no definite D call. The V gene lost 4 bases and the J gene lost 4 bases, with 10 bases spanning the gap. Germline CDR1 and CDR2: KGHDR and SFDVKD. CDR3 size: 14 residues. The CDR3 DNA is TGTGCCACCAGTGACTCCCGCGGAAATCAGCCCCAGCATTTT. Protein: CATSDSRGNQPQHF.